At least ten counts were recorded for the clone carrying this T cell receptor (beta chain). This specimen comes from a study of T cells after yellow fever vaccination. Whole-study findings and limits: Weaker in magnitude, the secondary response showed a faster peak on day 5 versus 15. Overlap between CD4 and CD8 compartments was detected for a small share of clonotypes. After the booster, approximately 95% of CD4 and roughly nine tenths of CD8 primary-response clones were re-detected.

TCRdb re-called the 5' RACE reads with MiXCR, one entry per CDR3 protein. The sample holds under 55,000 distinct CDR3 sequences, about 6.8% seen once. The CDR3 is 14 amino acids. Germline values: CDR1 MNHEY, CDR2 SVGEGT. V lost 6 bases, J lost 6 bases, and 9 bases stayed unmatched. The starting material was CD8+ T cells not binding an NS4B(214-222) dextramer, sorted from PBMCs, obtained 45 days after the yellow fever booster vaccination. This rearrangement joins TRBV6-2 or TRBV6-3 to TRBJ2-7, with 9 bases aligning to TRBD2. This receptor was taken from a man aged 25 to 45 who received the YFV17D yellow fever vaccine. CDR3 nucleotide sequence: TGTGCCAGCAGCTTCCTGATTAGCGGGAGCGAGCAGTACTTC. It translates to CASSFLISGSEQYF.